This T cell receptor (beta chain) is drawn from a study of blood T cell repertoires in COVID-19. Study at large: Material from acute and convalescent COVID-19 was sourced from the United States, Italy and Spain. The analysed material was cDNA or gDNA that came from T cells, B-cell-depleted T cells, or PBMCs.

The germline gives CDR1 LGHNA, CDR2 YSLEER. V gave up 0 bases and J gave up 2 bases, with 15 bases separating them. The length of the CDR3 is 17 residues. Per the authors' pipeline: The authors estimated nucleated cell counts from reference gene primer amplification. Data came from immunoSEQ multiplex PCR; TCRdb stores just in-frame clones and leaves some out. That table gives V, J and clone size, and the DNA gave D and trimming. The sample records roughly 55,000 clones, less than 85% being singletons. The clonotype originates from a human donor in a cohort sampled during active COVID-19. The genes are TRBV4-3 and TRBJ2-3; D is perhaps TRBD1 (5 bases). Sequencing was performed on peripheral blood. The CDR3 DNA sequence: TGCGCCAGCAGCCAAGATTGGGGCTCTAAACACACAGATACGCAGTATTTT. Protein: CASSQDWGSKHTDTQYF.